Presented here are 19 T cell receptor beta chains from one specimen sequenced in a study of T cells in Graves' hyperthyroidism and ophthalmopathy. The source material, RNA transcripts, was used to amplify TCR beta CDR3 regions. The HTBI primer set drove a first-round RT-PCR of the TCR CDR3. TCRdb analysed the multiplex PCR reads with MiXCR anew, one entry per CDR3 protein. Altogether 300,000 to 450,000 distinct CDR3 sequences are present, over 11% being singletons, with the ten largest covering approximately 10%. What was sequenced was blood. Every receptor here comes from a woman aged 60 to 75 with Graves' hyperthyroidism.

At least ten counts were recorded for this clonotype. The chain carries TRBV3-1 and TRBJ2-5, with D perhaps matching TRBD1 or TRBD2 (5 bases each). The CDR3 covers 15 residues. V was cut by 4 bases and J by 4 bases, with 16 bases left in between. In germline, CDR1 is LGHDT, CDR2 YNNKEL (reference sequence). The CDR3 DNA sequence: TGTGCCAGCAGCCGGACCGGGACCCGTCGAGAGACCCAGTACTTC. This translates into CASSRTGTRRETQYF.

The genes are TRBV9 and TRBJ2-1; 11 nucleotides align to TRBD2. With 5 bases clipped from V and 7 bases from J, the junction kept 5 bases outside the gene matches. Germline V gene sequence: CDR1 SGDLS, CDR2 YYNGEE. This CDR3 is 14 amino acids long. In DNA form, the CDR3 reads TGTGCCAGCAGTCCTAGCGGGAGGTGGAATGAGCAGTTCTTC. This codes for CASSPSGRWNEQFF.

This clonotype occurred many times. This rearrangement joins TRBV6-1 to TRBJ2-5; D gene ambiguous. The CDR3 extends over 15 amino acids. The V gene's germline CDR1 is MNHNS and CDR2 SASEGT. Trimming stripped 2 bases from V and 1 base from J, with 11 bases between. The CDR3 loop reads CASSESRATQETQYF. The DNA for the CDR3 is TGTGCCAGCAGTGAATCCCGGGCTACCCAAGAGACCCAGTACTTC.

Only a few counts were recorded for this clonotype. The V gene is TRBV12-3 or TRBV12-4, the J gene TRBJ2-3, with D uncertain. Trimming cost V 5 bases and J 6 bases, with 9 bases left between them. CDR3 length equals 12 residues. CDR3 residues: CASSRLVDTQYF. The CDR3 DNA reads as TGTGCCAGCAGTCGATTAGTGGATACGCAGTATTTT.

The genes are TRBV20-1 and TRBJ2-7, with 8 bases that match TRBD2. Looked up from germline, CDR1 is DFQATT and CDR2 is SNEGSKA (reference sequence). J was trimmed by 3 bases and V by 0 bases; bases with no gene match: 7. The CDR3 runs to 15 residues. CDR3 sequence reads: CSARDTTSGYYEQYF. Written as DNA, the CDR3 is TGCAGTGCTAGAGACACTACTAGCGGTTACTACGAGCAGTACTTC.

This clonotype occurred many times. V and J are TRBV28 and TRBJ2-3; 13 bases map to TRBD2. The CDR3 spans 16 residues. Germline assignment: CDR1 MDHEN and CDR2 SYDVKM. The trim removed 3 bases at V and 5 bases at J, leaving 5 bases unmatched. The CDR3 here is CASSFGLAGEGDTQYF. The CDR3 DNA follows: TGTGCCAGCAGTTTTGGACTAGCGGGAGAAGGAGATACGCAGTATTTT. Using reference TRBV28 and TRBJ2-3 for the parts outside the CDR3, the full variable domain is DVKVTQSSRYLVKRTGEKVFLECVQDMDHENMFWYRQDPGLGLRLIYFSYDVKMKEKGDIPEGYSVSREKKERFSLILESASTNQTSMYLCASSFGLAGEGDTQYFGPGTRLTVL.

At least ten counts were recorded for this clonotype. The chain joins TRBV28 to TRBJ2-7; 8 bases align to TRBD1. This CDR3 contains 16 residues. V lost 2 bases and J lost 0; bases outside the gene matches: 6. The germline CDR1 and CDR2 sequences are MDHEN and SYDVKM. The CDR3 coding sequence is TGTGCCAGCAGTTTAGGCCAGGGGGCTGTCTCCTACGAGCAGTACTTC. Its translation is CASSLGQGAVSYEQYF.

Many counts were recorded for this clonotype. J is TRBJ2-3 and V is TRBV11-2; a possible D gene is TRBD2 (5 bases). The germline gives CDR1 SGHAT, CDR2 FQNNGV. The CDR3 is made up of 15 amino acids. Between the trimmed V and J ends, which lost 5 bases and 7 bases, there was a span of 19 bases. Here the CDR3 DNA reads TGTGCCAGCAGCACCCTACAAGGGAGTGAAAATACGCAGTATTTT. As protein: CASSTLQGSENTQYF.

This clonotype was seen ten or more times. This sequence joins TRBV13 and TRBJ2-7; no definite D call. Germline loops: CDR1 PRHDT, CDR2 FYEKMQ (reference sequence). Deletions cut 2 bases from V and 0 bases from J, with 5 bases between. The CDR3 is 13 amino acids. The CDR3 here is CASSLTVSYEQYF. CDR3 nucleotide sequence: TGTGCCAGCAGCTTAACCGTCTCCTACGAGCAGTACTTC.

About this clonotype: Possible read error: a much larger clone is one base away. This chain uses TRBV18 with TRBJ2-5, with D possibly matching TRBD2 (6 bases). In germline, CDR1 is KGHSH, CDR2 LQKENI. The CDR3 contains 15 residues. The V end lost 0 bases, the J end lost 5 bases, and 13 bases lay between the germline ends. Here the CDR3 DNA reads TGTGCCAGCTCACCACCGCGGGATGGTCTGGAGACCCAGTACTTC. Protein sequence: CASSPPRDGLETQYF.

This clonotype has a count of ten or more. The CDR3 region has the DNA TGTGCCAGCTCACCAACTGTGAGGGCCAAAAACATTCAGTACTTC. It specifies CASSPTVRAKNIQYF. The chain carries TRBV18 and TRBJ2-4; D not certain. V lost 2 bases and J 1 base, leaving 9 bases between the germline ends. The CDR3 is made up of 15 amino acids. Germline V gene lookup returns CDR1 KGHSH and CDR2 LQKENI.

This clonotype was picked up many times. The V and J genes are TRBV7-3 and TRBJ2-7; D call uncertain. The CDR3 contains 13 residues. CDR1 is SGHTA, CDR2 FQGTGA, per germline. Trimming stripped 5 bases from V and 7 bases from J, with 15 bases between. CDR3 amino acids: CASSPNGPREQYF. CDR3 coding DNA: TGTGCCAGCAGCCCGAATGGTCCTAGAGAGCAGTACTTC.

This clonotype was detected only a few times. The CDR3 here is CASSDSSGRYNEQFF. CDR3 in DNA: TGTGCCAGCAGTGATTCTAGCGGGAGGTACAATGAGCAGTTCTTC. The V call is TRBV2, the J call TRBJ2-1; 11 bases fit TRBD2. The CDR3 runs 15 residues. Germline CDR1 is SNHLY and CDR2 is FYNNEI. With V trimmed by 3 bases and J by 4 bases, 2 bases remained unmatched.

With respect to this clonotype: A much larger clone differs from this one at a single base, so this may be a read error. The rearrangement links TRBV12-3 or TRBV12-4 to TRBJ2-2; possibly TRBD2 for D (5 bases). CDR3 length: 16 amino acids. In DNA form, the CDR3 reads TGTGCCAGCAGACGTGGCTCCGGCGATTCCACCGGGGAGCCGTTTTTT. Amino acids: CASRRGSGDSTGEPFF.

This clonotype has ten or more counts. This sequence joins TRBV27 and TRBJ1-4, with TRBD1 identical over 7 bases. Germline lookup yields CDR1 MNHEY and CDR2 SMNVEV (reference sequence). Trimming cost V 2 bases and J 6 bases; bases outside gene matches: 9. The CDR3 has 16 amino acids. The CDR3: CASSLERGLKYEKLFF. CDR3 DNA: TGTGCCAGCAGTTTAGAAAGGGGGCTTAAATATGAAAAACTGTTTTTT.

Ten or more counts support this clonotype. The V and J genes are TRBV15 and TRBJ1-6; D possibly corresponds to TRBD1 (5 bases). CDR3 size: 12 residues. V lost 5 bases and J lost 10, with 9 bases in between. Germline assignment: CDR1 LNHNV and CDR2 YYDKDF (reference sequence). This CDR3 reads CATSRGGSPLHF. Here the CDR3 DNA reads TGTGCCACCAGCCGCGGGGGATCACCCCTCCACTTT.

This clonotype was picked up a small number of times. CDR3 nucleotide sequence: TGTGCCAGCAGCCAAGGAGGTCAGGGAAACACTGAAGCTTTCTTT. This translates into CASSQGGQGNTEAFF. This chain joins TRBV3-1 and TRBJ1-1, with D possibly TRBD1 on 5 matching bases. Germline CDR1 is LGHDT and CDR2 is YNNKEL (reference sequence). Trimming left V 1 base short and J 2 bases short, with 11 bases between. The CDR3 has 15 residues.

The chain uses TRBV27 and TRBJ2-5; 8 bases map to TRBD1. This CDR3 comprises 12 residues. Germline V gene sequence: CDR1 MNHEY, CDR2 SMNVEV (reference sequence). The trim removed 2 bases at V and 12 bases at J, leaving 5 bases unmatched. The CDR3 nucleotides read TGTGCCAGCAGTTTAGGACAGGGTGTGAAGTACTTC. Protein product: CASSLGQGVKYF.

This clonotype has a count of ten or more. V usage is TRBV2 and J usage is TRBJ2-5, with 9 bases fitting TRBD2. This CDR3 spans 16 amino acids. The V and J ends lost 0 bases and 5 bases, in that order; junction bases with no gene match: 7. Germline V lookup: CDR1 SNHLY, CDR2 FYNNEI. The CDR3 region has the DNA TGTGCCAGCAGTGAAGCGCTTGCGGGAGGGCACGAGACCCAGTACTTC. Translation gives CASSEALAGGHETQYF.